These T cell receptor beta chains were read from a single sample in a study of immune evolution from preneoplasia to lung adenocarcinoma. Sequenced by immunoSEQ multiplex PCR; TCRdb stores in-frame clones only, minus some. The sample yields approximately 5,400 clones, about 80% seen once. Sequencing was performed on FFPE lung adenocarcinoma in situ tissue. The receptors here all came from a person aged 55-80 years with lung adenocarcinoma. Each CDR3 is given with its conserved first and last residue. A D gene is named only where the DNA matches it firmly. Where a row states a size, it is once, few, many or the class of an expanded clone; other rows omit it.

d_call: .
clone_size: .
v_call: TRBV7-2
j_call: TRBJ2-3
cdr3_nt: TGTGCCAGCAGCTTAGTTGGGACGGGGTCCGGCGTTGCAGATACGCAGTATTTT
cdr3_aa: CASSLVGTGSGVADTQYF

d_call: .
clone_size: .
v_call: TRBV27
j_call: TRBJ2-7
cdr3_nt: TGTGCCAGCGGCCGGGATGTTTCCTACGAGCAGTACTTC
cdr3_aa: CASGRDVSYEQYF

d_call: TRBD2
clone_size: .
v_call: TRBV19
j_call: TRBJ2-1
cdr3_nt: TGTGCCAGTAGAGTAGCGGGGGGGCAGGCTAATGAGCAGTTCTTC
cdr3_aa: CASRVAGGQANEQFF

d_call: .
clone_size: once
v_call: TRBV5-6
j_call: TRBJ1-1
cdr3_nt: TGTGCCAGCAGCTTGTCAGGGGCCAACACTGAAGCTTTCTTT
cdr3_aa: CASSLSGANTEAFF

d_call: .
clone_size: .
v_call: TRBV30
j_call: TRBJ2-3
cdr3_nt: TGTGCCTGGAGAGACTATCCTCCAACAGATACGCAGTATTTT
cdr3_aa: CAWRDYPPTDTQYF

d_call: .
clone_size: .
v_call: TRBV19
j_call: TRBJ1-1
cdr3_nt: TGTGCCAGTAGAAAGCAGTCCATGAACACTGAAGCTTTCTTT
cdr3_aa: CASRKQSMNTEAFF

d_call: .
clone_size: .
v_call: TRBV7-9
j_call: TRBJ1-5
cdr3_nt: TGTGCCAGCAGCCCGGGGGTGCTAGATCAGCCCCAGCATTTT
cdr3_aa: CASSPGVLDQPQHF

d_call: .
clone_size: .
v_call: TRBV10-3
j_call: TRBJ2-7
cdr3_nt: TGTGCCATCAGTGAGGGGTTACATTACGAGCAGTACTTC
cdr3_aa: CAISEGLHYEQYF

d_call: TRBD2
clone_size: large
v_call: TRBV9
j_call: TRBJ2-3
cdr3_nt: TGTGCCAGCAGCGTAGTGTGGGGAGGGGACACAGATACGCAGTATTTT
cdr3_aa: CASSVVWGGDTDTQYF

d_call: .
clone_size: .
v_call: TRBV4-2
j_call: TRBJ2-5
cdr3_nt: TGTGCCAGCAGCCAAGATCTCACAGCGGAGACCCAGTACTTC
cdr3_aa: CASSQDLTAETQYF

d_call: TRBD1
clone_size: .
v_call: TRBV4-1
j_call: TRBJ2-4
cdr3_nt: TGCGCCAGCAGCCAAAACAGGGGTATTGCCAAAAACATTCAGTACTTC
cdr3_aa: CASSQNRGIAKNIQYF

d_call: .
clone_size: .
v_call: TRBV5-1
j_call: TRBJ1-2
cdr3_nt: TGCGCCAGCAGCTTGGCCGGGCGATATGGCTACACCTTC
cdr3_aa: CASSLAGRYGYTF

d_call: .
clone_size: .
v_call: TRBV7-9
j_call: TRBJ2-2
cdr3_nt: TGTGCCAGCAGCTGGGGAGTAAGGGGCACCGGGGAGCTGTTTTTT
cdr3_aa: CASSWGVRGTGELFF

d_call: .
clone_size: .
v_call: TRBV9
j_call: TRBJ2-1
cdr3_nt: TGTGCCAGCAGCCCGTTCAGCGAGGGCAGTCTCGGTGAGCAGTTCTTC
cdr3_aa: CASSPFSEGSLGEQFF

d_call: TRBD1
clone_size: .
v_call: TRBV19
j_call: TRBJ1-2
cdr3_nt: TGTGCCAGTACCCAGGGGGTCAAGAACTATGGCTACACCTTC
cdr3_aa: CASTQGVKNYGYTF

d_call: .
clone_size: .
v_call: TRBV9
j_call: TRBJ2-2
cdr3_nt: TGTGCCAGCAGCGTTTTGGGCGGGGAGCTGTTTTTT
cdr3_aa: CASSVLGGELFF